Below, 26 T cell receptor beta chains from the same sample are listed, as sequenced in a study of cytomegalovirus exposure and HLA in healthy donors (dated by TCRdb to 2016 to 2017). The method behind the library was the immunoSEQ multiplex PCR assay. For the multiplex PCR, a mixture combining 60 forward primers for TCR Vbeta segments and 13 reverse primers for TCR Jbeta segments was used. The immuneACCESS repertoire file appears here via TCRdb, limited to in-frame rearrangements. These files lack a portion of the clones; in checked studies, under half of the deficit traces to unresolved V genes, and the cause of the others is not known. Within this sample are tens of thousands of clones, with 80% of them counted one time only. The leading ten clones occupy about 23% of the sample. Sequencing was done on a sample of PBMCs. The receptor set was obtained from a woman aged 45-65 years in good health and CMV-seropositive.

This sequence joins TRBV7-2 and TRBJ1-3; TRBD1 is a possible D gene (6 bases). The V end lost 3 bases, the J end lost 0 bases, and 15 bases lay between the germline ends. There are 17 residues in the CDR3. Germline V CDR1 and CDR2: SGHTA, FQGNSA. The CDR3 bases are TGTGCCAGCAGCTTGAGGGGCTTGGGACACTCTGGAAACACCATATATTTT. Protein: CASSLRGLGHSGNTIYF.

The V call is TRBV13, the J call TRBJ2-7; D remains unclear. Germline-derived CDR1 and CDR2 are PRHDT and FYEKMQ (reference sequence). The length of the CDR3 is 13 residues. The V and J ends lost 6 bases and 3 bases respectively, with 12 bases between them. The CDR3 spells CASRNPMSYEQYF. In nucleotides, the CDR3 is TGTGCCAGCAGAAACCCAATGAGCTACGAGCAGTACTTC.

This sequence joins TRBV7-8 and TRBJ1-2, with 9 bases matching TRBD1. Germline V gives CDR1 SGHVS, CDR2 FQNEAQ. The CDR3 has 13 residues. With 5 bases clipped from V and 8 bases from J, the junction kept 6 bases outside the gene matches. The CDR3 loop is CASSTGGAGGYTF. CDR3 coding DNA: TGTGCCAGCAGCACAGGGGGCGCGGGGGGCTACACCTTC.

This chain joins TRBV5-6 and TRBJ2-1; 7 bases map to TRBD1. CDR1 is SGHDT, CDR2 YYEEEE, per germline. This CDR3 has 12 residues. Unmatched junction bases numbered 5, after V lost 4 bases and J lost 10 bases. CDR3 sequence (DNA): TGTGCCAGCAGCATCCGGGACAGCGAGCAGTTCTTC. Its protein product is CASSIRDSEQFF.

The chain links TRBV13 to TRBJ2-1; D might be TRBD2 (7 bases). This CDR3 has 18 amino acids. Germline V gene lookup returns CDR1 PRHDT and CDR2 FYEKMQ (reference sequence). Trimming stripped 5 bases from V and 8 bases from J, with 28 bases between. In nucleotides, the CDR3 is TGTGCCAGCAGCCCACACAATTCGGGTGGGGGGGCCGGGGATGAGCAGTTCTTC. Protein sequence: CASSPHNSGGGAGDEQFF.

The CDR3 bases are TGTGCCAGCACCGAAATGGGACAGTCCACTGAAGCTTTCTTT. Residues: CASTEMGQSTEAFF. This sequence joins TRBV7-8 and TRBJ1-1, with 7 positions matching TRBD1. CDR1 and CDR2 from the germline V gene are SGHVS and FQNEAQ. This CDR3 is built from 14 residues. V shed 7 bases and J 4 bases; nucleotides not matched to a gene: 9.

The chain uses TRBV6-1 and TRBJ1-5; TRBD1 matches at 8 bases. The CDR3 extends over 15 amino acids. The ends lost 1 base at V and 7 bases at J; junction bases unmatched: 6. Germline V gene lookup returns CDR1 MNHNS and CDR2 SASEGT. The CDR3 sequence: CASSEGAGGHQPQHF. CDR3 bases: TGTGCCAGCAGTGAAGGGGCAGGGGGCCACCAGCCCCAGCATTTT.

The rearrangement links TRBV2 to TRBJ2-6, with D possibly TRBD1 on 5 matching bases. V lost 6 bases and J 2 bases, leaving 5 bases between the germline ends. The CDR3 consists of 13 residues. In germline, CDR1 is SNHLY, CDR2 FYNNEI. CDR3 sequence: CASRGAGANVLTF. Here the CDR3 DNA reads TGTGCCAGCAGAGGGGCTGGGGCCAACGTCCTGACTTTC.

The V and J genes are TRBV2 and TRBJ2-1; TRBD2 matches 13 bases. CDR1 and CDR2 (germline): SNHLY, FYNNEI. The J segment lost 8 bases and the V segment lost 5 bases, leaving 3 bases of the junction unmatched. CDR3 length: 14 residues. As DNA, the CDR3 is TGTGCCAGCAGTCCCACTAGCGGGAGGGATGAGCAGTTCTTC. It translates to CASSPTSGRDEQFF.

V is TRBV30 and J is TRBJ1-2; D gene uncertain. With 4 bases removed from V and 4 bases from J, the gap between germline ends came to 10 bases. The CDR3 runs to 12 residues. The V gene's germline CDR1 is GTSNPN and CDR2 SVGIG (reference sequence). CDR3 loop: CAWTKDTYGYTF. As DNA, the CDR3 is TGTGCCTGGACCAAAGACACCTATGGCTACACCTTC.

The chain is built from TRBV11-2 and TRBJ2-1; a possible D gene is TRBD2 (5 bases). This CDR3 is 14 amino acids long. Trimming shortened V by 0 bases and J by 7 bases, and 10 bases separated the two germline ends. Germline V gene data show CDR1 as SGHAT and CDR2 as FQNNGV. The CDR3 DNA sequence: TGTGCCAGCAGCTTAGATGAGGGTGGAAATGAGCAGTTCTTC. This codes for CASSLDEGGNEQFF. Together with reference TRBV11-2 and TRBJ2-1, the CDR3 gives the full variable domain: EAGVAQSPRYKIIEKRQSVAFWCNPISGHATLYWYQQILGQGPKLLIQFQNNGVVDDSQLPKDRFSAERLKGVDSTLKIQPAKLEDSAVYLCASSLDEGGNEQFFGPGTRLTVL.

J is TRBJ1-2 and V is TRBV6-5; D might be TRBD1 (6 bases). The CDR3 covers 14 residues. V shed 6 bases and J shed 2 bases, with 13 bases lying between them. Looked up from germline, CDR1 is MNHEY and CDR2 is SVGAGI. CDR3 sequence reads: CASRRHRGNYGYTF. CDR3 nucleotide sequence: TGTGCCAGCAGGCGGCATAGGGGGAACTATGGCTACACCTTC.

This rearrangement joins TRBV19 to TRBJ2-6; maybe TRBD2 (5 bases). The CDR3 is made up of 15 amino acids. Per the germline V gene, CDR1 is LNHDA and CDR2 is SQIVND (reference sequence). V was trimmed by 8 bases and J by 2 bases, leaving 13 bases between them. The CDR3 is CASLSKGAGANVLTF. CDR3 nucleotide sequence: TGTGCCAGTCTTTCGAAGGGAGCTGGGGCCAACGTCCTGACTTTC.

The V gene is TRBV9, the J gene TRBJ2-7; 10 bases are shared with TRBD1. J gave up 1 base and V 2 bases, and 6 bases lay outside the gene matches. CDR3 length: 16 amino acids. Germline lookup yields CDR1 SGDLS and CDR2 YYNGEE. The chain's CDR3 is CASSVRGDRGSYEQYF. The CDR3 nucleotides are TGTGCCAGCAGCGTTCGGGGGGACAGGGGTTCCTACGAGCAGTACTTC.

The rearrangement joins TRBV5-1 to TRBJ2-1; the D gene is possibly TRBD2 (6 bases). Between the trimmed V and J ends, which lost 6 bases and 0 bases, there was a span of 13 bases. This CDR3 is built from 15 residues. Germline V CDR1 and CDR2: SGHRS, YFSETQ. In DNA, the CDR3 is TGCGCCAGCAAAACCTCGGGGGTCTCCTACAATGAGCAGTTCTTC. Translating gives CASKTSGVSYNEQFF.

The chain joins TRBV7-8 to TRBJ1-2; no reliable D call. Trimming pared 2 bases from V and 6 bases from J, leaving 16 bases between. Germline loops: CDR1 SGHVS, CDR2 FQNEAQ. The CDR3 contains 15 residues. The CDR3 loop is CASSLRSRQIHGYTF. Written as DNA, the CDR3 is TGTGCCAGCAGCTTACGGAGCCGCCAAATCCATGGCTACACCTTC.

This rearrangement joins TRBV6-1 to TRBJ2-7; 7 nucleotides align to TRBD2. The CDR3 runs to 15 residues. Losses at the gene ends were 7 bases for V and 4 bases for J; bases not matched to a gene: 13. Looked up from germline, CDR1 is MNHNS and CDR2 is SASEGT. CDR3 bases: TGTGCCAGCAACCTCGGAGGGCTAGCGGTTTACGAGCAGTACGTC. It encodes CASNLGGLAVYEQYV.

V is TRBV30 and J is TRBJ2-7; TRBD1 is a possible D gene (5 bases). The CDR3 consists of 12 residues. V gave up 1 base and J gave up 4 bases, with 8 bases separating them. The germline V gene encodes CDR1 GTSNPN and CDR2 SVGIG (reference sequence). DNA of the CDR3: TGTGCCTGGAGTGCTGACAGTTACGAGCAGTACGTC. It is translated as CAWSADSYEQYV.

The V gene is TRBV30, the J gene TRBJ2-1; 7 nucleotides match TRBD2. Germline values: CDR1 GTSNPN, CDR2 SVGIG (reference sequence). Trimming removed 5 bases from V and 1 base from J; junction bases left unmatched: 8. The CDR3 length is 15 residues. CDR3 in amino acids: CAWGGRERSYNEQFF. DNA for the CDR3: TGTGCCTGGGGTGGGCGGGAGCGGTCCTACAATGAGCAGTTCTTC.

The genes are TRBV25-1 and TRBJ1-2, with D possibly TRBD1 on 5 matching bases. Per the germline V gene, CDR1 is MGHDK and CDR2 is SYGVNS. The CDR3 spans 14 residues. V was cut by 5 bases and J by 1 base, with 11 bases left in between. CDR3 in amino acids: CASSIGALNYGYTF. In nucleotides, the CDR3 is TGTGCCAGCAGTATAGGGGCCCTTAACTATGGCTACACCTTC.

The chain combines TRBV2 with TRBJ2-7; tentative D call: TRBD1 (7 bases). CDR1 and CDR2 (germline): SNHLY, FYNNEI. This CDR3 region has 17 residues. V was trimmed by 7 bases and J by 3 bases, leaving 25 bases between them. Here the CDR3 reads CASTKGLRPGGIYEQYV. CDR3 nucleotides: TGTGCCAGCACCAAAGGGTTAAGGCCAGGGGGGATCTACGAGCAGTACGTC.

The rearrangement uses TRBV28 and TRBJ1-1, with D perhaps matching TRBD1 (5 bases). Germline V gene sequence: CDR1 MDHEN, CDR2 SYDVKM. V lost 3 bases, J lost 0 bases, and 11 bases lay in between. This CDR3 spans 15 amino acids. The DNA for the CDR3 is TGTGCCAGCAGTTTGTCGGGGGGGATGAACACTGAAGCTTTCTTT. Translated, it gives CASSLSGGMNTEAFF.

The J gene is TRBJ1-4, the V gene TRBV2, with D perhaps TRBD1 (6 bases). Trimming shortened V by 2 bases and J by 5 bases, and 12 bases separated the two germline ends. The CDR3 is 15 residues long. Germline assignment: CDR1 SNHLY and CDR2 FYNNEI. The CDR3 bases are TGTGCCAGCAGTGAATGGGGGGGCTCGAATGAAAAACTGTTTTTT. As protein: CASSEWGGSNEKLFF.

The chain carries TRBV27 and TRBJ2-3, with D perhaps TRBD2 (7 bases). The CDR3 runs to 14 residues. The V end lost 4 bases, the J end lost 5 bases, and 13 bases lay between the germline ends. Germline-derived CDR1 and CDR2 are MNHEY and SMNVEV (reference sequence). CDR3 in DNA: TGTGCCAGCAGTTCTCGGGGGGCTGGAGATACGCAGTATTTT. Protein: CASSSRGAGDTQYF.

This clone was seen a handful of times. V is TRBV5-6 and J is TRBJ1-2; no firm D call. Trimming cost V 1 base and J 1 base, with 17 bases left between them. This CDR3 is 17 amino acids long. CDR1 SGHDT and CDR2 YYEEEE come from the germline V gene. CDR3 sequence: CASSLSLRPRNNYGYTF. For the CDR3, the DNA is TGTGCCAGCAGCTTGTCGCTACGGCCCAGGAATAACTATGGCTACACCTTC.

The CDR3: CATSTGGTDTQYF. The CDR3 DNA sequence: TGTGCCACCTCGACAGGGGGGACAGATACGCAGTATTTT. The chain uses TRBV27 and TRBJ2-3; 9 positions match TRBD1. CDR1 and CDR2 (germline): MNHEY, SMNVEV (reference sequence). The junction had 5 bases not matched to a gene; V was cut back by 10 bases and J by 3 bases. This CDR3 comprises 13 residues.